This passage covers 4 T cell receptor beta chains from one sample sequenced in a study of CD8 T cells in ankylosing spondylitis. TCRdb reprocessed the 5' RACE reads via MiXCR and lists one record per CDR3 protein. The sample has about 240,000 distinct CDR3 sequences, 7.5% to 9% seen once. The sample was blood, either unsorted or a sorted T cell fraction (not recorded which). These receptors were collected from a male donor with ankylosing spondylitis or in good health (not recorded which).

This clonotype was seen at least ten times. In DNA form, the CDR3 reads TGTGCCAGCAACTCCCCCGCGGGAGGGCCGCATGAGCAGTTCTTC. Translation gives CASNSPAGGPHEQFF. The chain employs TRBV7-9 and TRBJ2-1; the match to TRBD2 covers 9 bases. The V gene end was trimmed by 7 bases and the J gene end by 8 bases; junction bases not matched to a gene: 12. The CDR3 loop spans 15 amino acids. Germline V lookup: CDR1 SEHNR, CDR2 FQNEAQ (reference sequence).

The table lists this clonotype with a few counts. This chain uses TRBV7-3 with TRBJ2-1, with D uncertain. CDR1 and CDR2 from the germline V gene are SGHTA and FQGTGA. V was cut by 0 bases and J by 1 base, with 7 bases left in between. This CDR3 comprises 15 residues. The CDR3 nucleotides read TGTGCCAGCAGCTTAACGTTCCGTTCCTACAATGAGCAGTTCTTC. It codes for CASSLTFRSYNEQFF.

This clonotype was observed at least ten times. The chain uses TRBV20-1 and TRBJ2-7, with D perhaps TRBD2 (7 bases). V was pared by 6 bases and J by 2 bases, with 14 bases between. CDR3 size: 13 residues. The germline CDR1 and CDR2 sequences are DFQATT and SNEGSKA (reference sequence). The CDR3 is CSAQRDTTYEQYF. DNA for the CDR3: TGCAGTGCGCAGCGGGACACCACCTACGAGCAGTACTTC.

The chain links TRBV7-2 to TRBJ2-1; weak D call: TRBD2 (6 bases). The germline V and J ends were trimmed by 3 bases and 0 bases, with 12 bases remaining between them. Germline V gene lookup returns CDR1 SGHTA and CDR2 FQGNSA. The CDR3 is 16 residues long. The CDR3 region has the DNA TGTGCCAGCAGCTTCACTAGCCTAGGCTCCTACAATGAGCAGTTCTTC. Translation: CASSFTSLGSYNEQFF.